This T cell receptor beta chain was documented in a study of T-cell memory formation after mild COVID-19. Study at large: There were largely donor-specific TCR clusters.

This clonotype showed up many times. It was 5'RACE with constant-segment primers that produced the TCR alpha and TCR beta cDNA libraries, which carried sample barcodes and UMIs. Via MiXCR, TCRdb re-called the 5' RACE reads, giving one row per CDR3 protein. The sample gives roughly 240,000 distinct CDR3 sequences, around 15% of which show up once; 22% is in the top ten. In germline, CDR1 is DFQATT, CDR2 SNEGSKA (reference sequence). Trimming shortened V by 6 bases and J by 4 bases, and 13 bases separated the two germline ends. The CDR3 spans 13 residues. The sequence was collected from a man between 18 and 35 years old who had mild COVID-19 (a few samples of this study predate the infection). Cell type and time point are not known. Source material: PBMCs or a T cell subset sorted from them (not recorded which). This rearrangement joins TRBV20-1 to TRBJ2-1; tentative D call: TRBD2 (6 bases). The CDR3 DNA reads TGCAGTGCCGGACGGGGAGGATACAATGAGCAGTTCTTC. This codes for CSAGRGGYNEQFF.